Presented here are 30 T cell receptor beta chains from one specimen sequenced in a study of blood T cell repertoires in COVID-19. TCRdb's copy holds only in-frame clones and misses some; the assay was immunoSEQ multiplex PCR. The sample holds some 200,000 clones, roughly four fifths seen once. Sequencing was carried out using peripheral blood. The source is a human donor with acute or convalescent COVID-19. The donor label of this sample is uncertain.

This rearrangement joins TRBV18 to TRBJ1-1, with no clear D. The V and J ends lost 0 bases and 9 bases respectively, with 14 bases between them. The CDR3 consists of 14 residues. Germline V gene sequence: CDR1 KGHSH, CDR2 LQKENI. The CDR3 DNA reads TGTGCCAGCTCACCACCGCCGGTGGGAGACCAAGCTTTCTTT. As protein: CASSPPPVGDQAFF.

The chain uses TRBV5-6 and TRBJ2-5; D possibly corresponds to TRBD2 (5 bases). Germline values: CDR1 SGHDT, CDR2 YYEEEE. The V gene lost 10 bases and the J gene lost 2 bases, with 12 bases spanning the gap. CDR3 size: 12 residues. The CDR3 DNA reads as TGTGCCTCCAACGGGGTTCAAGAGACCCAGTACTTC. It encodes CASNGVQETQYF.

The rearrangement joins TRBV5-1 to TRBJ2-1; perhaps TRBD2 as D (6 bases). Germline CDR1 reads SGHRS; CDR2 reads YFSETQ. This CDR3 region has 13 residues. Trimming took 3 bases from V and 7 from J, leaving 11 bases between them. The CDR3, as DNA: TGCGCCAGCAGCTGGGACTCCCGTAATGAGCAGTTCTTC. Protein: CASSWDSRNEQFF.

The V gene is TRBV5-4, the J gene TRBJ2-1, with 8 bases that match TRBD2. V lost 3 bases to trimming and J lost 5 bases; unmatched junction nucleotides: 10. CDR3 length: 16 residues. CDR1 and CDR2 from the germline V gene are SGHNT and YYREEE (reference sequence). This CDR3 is CASSWGTSTRNNEQFF. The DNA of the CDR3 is TGTGCCAGCAGCTGGGGGACTAGTACGCGAAACAATGAGCAGTTCTTC.

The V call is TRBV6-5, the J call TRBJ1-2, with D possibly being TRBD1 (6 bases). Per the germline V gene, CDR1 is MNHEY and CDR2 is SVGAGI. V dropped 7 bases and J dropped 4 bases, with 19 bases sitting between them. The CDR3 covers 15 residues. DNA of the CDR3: TGTGCCAGCATATCGGGGGGCAGGACCTCCTATGGCTACACCTTC. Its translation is CASISGGRTSYGYTF.

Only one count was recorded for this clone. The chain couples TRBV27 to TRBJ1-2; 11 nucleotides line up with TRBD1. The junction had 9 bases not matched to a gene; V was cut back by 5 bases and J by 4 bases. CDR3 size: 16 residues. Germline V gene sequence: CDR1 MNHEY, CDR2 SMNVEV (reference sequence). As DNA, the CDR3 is TGTGCCAGCAGTCCTGGGACAGGGGGGCTCAGCTATGGCTACACCTTC. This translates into CASSPGTGGLSYGYTF.

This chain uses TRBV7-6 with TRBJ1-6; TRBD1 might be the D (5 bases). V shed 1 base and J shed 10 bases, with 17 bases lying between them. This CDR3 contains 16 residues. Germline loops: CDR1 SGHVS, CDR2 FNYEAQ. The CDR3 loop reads CASSLGVGGSLSPLHF. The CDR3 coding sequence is TGTGCCAGCAGCTTAGGAGTTGGGGGGAGCCTCTCACCCCTCCACTTT.

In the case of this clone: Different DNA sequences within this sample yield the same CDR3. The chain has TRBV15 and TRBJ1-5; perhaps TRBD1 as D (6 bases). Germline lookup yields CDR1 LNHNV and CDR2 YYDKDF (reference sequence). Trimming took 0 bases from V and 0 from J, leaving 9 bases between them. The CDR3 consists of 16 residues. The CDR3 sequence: CATSRENRASNQPQHF. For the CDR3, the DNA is TGTGCCACCAGCAGAGAAAACAGGGCTAGCAATCAGCCCCAGCATTTT.

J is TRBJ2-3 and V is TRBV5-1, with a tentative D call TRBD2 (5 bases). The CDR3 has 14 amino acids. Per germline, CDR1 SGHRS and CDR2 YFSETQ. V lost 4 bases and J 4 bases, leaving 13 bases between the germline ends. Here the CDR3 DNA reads TGCGCCAGCAGCGGCCTACTAGATGCAGATACGCAGTATTTT. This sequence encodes CASSGLLDADTQYF.

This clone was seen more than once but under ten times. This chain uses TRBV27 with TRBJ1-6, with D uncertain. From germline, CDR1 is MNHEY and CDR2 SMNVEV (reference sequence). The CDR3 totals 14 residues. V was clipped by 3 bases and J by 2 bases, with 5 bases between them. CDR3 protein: CASSFRAYNSPLHF. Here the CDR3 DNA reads TGTGCCAGCAGTTTCCGAGCCTATAATTCACCCCTCCACTTT.

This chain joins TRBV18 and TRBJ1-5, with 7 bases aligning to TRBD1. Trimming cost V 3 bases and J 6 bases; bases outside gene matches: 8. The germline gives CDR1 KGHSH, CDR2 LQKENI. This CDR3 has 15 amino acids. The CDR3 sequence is CASSPQDRDGQPQHF. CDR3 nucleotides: TGTGCCAGCTCACCCCAAGACAGGGACGGTCAGCCCCAGCATTTT.

The DNA for the CDR3 is TGTGCCACAACGGGAGTTGATTCACCCCTCCACTTT. Translated: CATTGVDSPLHF. This chain links TRBV28 with TRBJ1-6; D unresolved. Germline-derived CDR1 and CDR2 are MDHEN and SYDVKM. This CDR3 is built from 12 residues. Between the trimmed V and J ends, which lost 10 bases and 8 bases, there was a span of 12 bases.

The CDR3 sequence is CASSLDPGNYNEQFF. In DNA form, the CDR3 reads TGCGCCAGCAGCTTGGATCCGGGGAACTACAATGAGCAGTTCTTC. This chain links TRBV5-1 with TRBJ2-1, with TRBD2 as a possible D gene (5 bases). CDR3 length: 15 residues. V lost 0 bases and J 3 bases, leaving 10 bases between the germline ends. Germline CDR1 SGHRS, CDR2 YFSETQ.

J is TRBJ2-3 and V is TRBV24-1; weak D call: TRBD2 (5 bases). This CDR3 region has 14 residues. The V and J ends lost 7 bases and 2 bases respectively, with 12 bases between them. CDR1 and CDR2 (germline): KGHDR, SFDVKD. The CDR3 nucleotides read TGTGCCACCAGCCCGGAGGCGGCCACAGATACGCAGTATTTT. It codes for CATSPEAATDTQYF.

In DNA, the CDR3 is TGTGCCAGCAGTTACGGCGGGTTAGCCAAAAACATTCAGTACTTC. Its protein is CASSYGGLAKNIQYF. The chain uses TRBV6-5 and TRBJ2-4; the D gene is possibly TRBD2 (5 bases). The CDR3 totals 15 residues. Per germline, CDR1 MNHEY and CDR2 SVGAGI. V was pared by 2 bases and J by 0 bases, with 8 bases between.

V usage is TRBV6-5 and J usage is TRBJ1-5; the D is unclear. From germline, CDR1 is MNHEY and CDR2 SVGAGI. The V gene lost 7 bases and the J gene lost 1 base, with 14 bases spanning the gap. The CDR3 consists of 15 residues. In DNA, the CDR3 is TGTGCCAGCACGGAGAACATTGGGAGCAATCAGCCCCAGCATTTT. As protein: CASTENIGSNQPQHF.

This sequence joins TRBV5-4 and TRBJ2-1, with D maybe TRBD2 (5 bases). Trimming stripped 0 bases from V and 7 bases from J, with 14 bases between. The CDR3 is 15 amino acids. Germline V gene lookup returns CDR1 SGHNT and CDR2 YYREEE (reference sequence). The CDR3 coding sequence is TGTGCCAGCAGCTTGGAATGGGAGTGGAGGAATGAGCAGTTCTTC. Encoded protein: CASSLEWEWRNEQFF.

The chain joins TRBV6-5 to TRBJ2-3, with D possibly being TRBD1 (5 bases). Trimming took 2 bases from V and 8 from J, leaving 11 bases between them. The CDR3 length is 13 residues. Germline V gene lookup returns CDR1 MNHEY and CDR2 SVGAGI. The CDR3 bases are TGTGCCAGCAGTTACGCGGTTCAGGGTACGCAGTATTTT. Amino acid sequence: CASSYAVQGTQYF.

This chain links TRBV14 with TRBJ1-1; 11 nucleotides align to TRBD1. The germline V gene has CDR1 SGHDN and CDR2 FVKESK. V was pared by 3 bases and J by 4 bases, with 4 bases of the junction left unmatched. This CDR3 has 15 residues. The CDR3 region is CASSQDRGQTTEAFF. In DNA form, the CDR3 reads TGTGCCAGCAGCCAGGACAGGGGGCAGACCACTGAAGCTTTCTTT.

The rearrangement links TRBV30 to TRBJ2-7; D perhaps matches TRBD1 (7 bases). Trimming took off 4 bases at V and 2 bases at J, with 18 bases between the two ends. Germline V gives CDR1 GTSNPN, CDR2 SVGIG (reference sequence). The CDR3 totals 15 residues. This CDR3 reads CAWMEGVRGPYEQYF. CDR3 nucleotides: TGTGCCTGGATGGAGGGAGTGAGGGGGCCCTACGAGCAGTACTTC.

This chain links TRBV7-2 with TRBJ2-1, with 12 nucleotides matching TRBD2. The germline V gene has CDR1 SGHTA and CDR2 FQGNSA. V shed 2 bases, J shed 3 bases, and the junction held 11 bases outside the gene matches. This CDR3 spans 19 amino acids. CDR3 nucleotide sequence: TGTGCCAGCAGCTTATCCCCTAGCGGGAGGGCCATGATCTACAATGAGCAGTTCTTC. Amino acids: CASSLSPSGRAMIYNEQFF.

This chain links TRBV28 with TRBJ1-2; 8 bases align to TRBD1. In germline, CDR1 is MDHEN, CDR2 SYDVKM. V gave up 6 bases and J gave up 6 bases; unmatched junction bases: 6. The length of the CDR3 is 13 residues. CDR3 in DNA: TGTGCCAGCAGCCTTGTGGGACAGGATGGCTACACCTTC. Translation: CASSLVGQDGYTF.

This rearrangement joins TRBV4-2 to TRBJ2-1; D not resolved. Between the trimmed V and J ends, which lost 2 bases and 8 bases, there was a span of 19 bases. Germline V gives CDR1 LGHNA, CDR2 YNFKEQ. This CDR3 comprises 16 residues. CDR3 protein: CASSQQASSRWDEQFF. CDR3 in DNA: TGTGCCAGCAGCCAACAAGCGTCCAGCCGATGGGATGAGCAGTTCTTC.

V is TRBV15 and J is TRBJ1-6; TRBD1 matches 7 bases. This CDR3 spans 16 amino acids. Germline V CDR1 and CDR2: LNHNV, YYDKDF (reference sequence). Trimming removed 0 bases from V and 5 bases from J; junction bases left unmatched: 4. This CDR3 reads CATSRDAGGNNSPLHF. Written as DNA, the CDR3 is TGTGCCACCAGCAGAGATGCAGGGGGGAATAATTCACCCCTCCACTTT.

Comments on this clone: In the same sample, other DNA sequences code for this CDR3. Written as DNA, the CDR3 is TGTGCCAGCAGTTTTAGGGGGGGGACTGAAGCTTTCTTT. Amino acids: CASSFRGGTEAFF. The chain has TRBV12-3 or TRBV12-4 and TRBJ1-1; maybe TRBD1 (6 bases). The CDR3 spans 13 residues. V was shortened by 3 bases and J by 5 bases, with 10 bases between the two germline ends.

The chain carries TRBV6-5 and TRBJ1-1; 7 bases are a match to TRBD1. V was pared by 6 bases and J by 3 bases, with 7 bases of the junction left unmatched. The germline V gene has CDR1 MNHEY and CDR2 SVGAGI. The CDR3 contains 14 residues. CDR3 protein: CASRRSQGDTEAFF. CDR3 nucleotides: TGTGCCAGCAGACGTTCTCAGGGGGACACTGAAGCTTTCTTT.

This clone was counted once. The CDR3 is CASRADITYNSPLHF. DNA for the CDR3: TGCGCCAGCAGGGCCGATATTACCTATAATTCACCCCTCCACTTT. The chain employs TRBV5-1 and TRBJ1-6; D call uncertain. Germline V lookup: CDR1 SGHRS, CDR2 YFSETQ. The CDR3 is 15 residues long. Trimming shortened V by 5 bases and J by 2 bases, and 11 bases separated the two germline ends. Full variable domain (missing parts from reference TRBV5-1 and TRBJ1-6): KAGVTQTPRYLIKTRGQQVTLSCSPISGHRSVSWYQQTPGQGLQFLFEYFSETQRNKGNFPGRFSGRQFSNSRSEMNVSTLELGDSALYLCASRADITYNSPLHFGNGTRLTVT.

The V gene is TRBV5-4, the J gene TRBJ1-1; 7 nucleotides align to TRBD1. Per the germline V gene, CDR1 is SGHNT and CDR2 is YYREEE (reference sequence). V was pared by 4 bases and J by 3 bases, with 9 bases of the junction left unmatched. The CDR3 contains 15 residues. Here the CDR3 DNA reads TGTGCCAGCAGCCCGAACAGGGGTGTGGACACTGAAGCTTTCTTT. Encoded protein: CASSPNRGVDTEAFF.

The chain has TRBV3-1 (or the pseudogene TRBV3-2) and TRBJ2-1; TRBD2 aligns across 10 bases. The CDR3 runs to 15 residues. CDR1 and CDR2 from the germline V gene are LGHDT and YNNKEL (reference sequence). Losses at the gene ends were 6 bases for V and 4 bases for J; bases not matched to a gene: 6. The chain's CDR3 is CASSYGLAAYNEQFF. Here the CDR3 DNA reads TGTGCCAGCAGTTATGGACTAGCGGCTTACAATGAGCAGTTCTTC.

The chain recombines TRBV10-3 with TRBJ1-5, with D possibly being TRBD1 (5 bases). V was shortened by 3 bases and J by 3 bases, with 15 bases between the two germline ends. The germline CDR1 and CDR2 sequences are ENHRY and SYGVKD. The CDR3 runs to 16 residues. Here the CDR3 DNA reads TGTGCCATCAGTGACAAAGGGCAGGGTGACAATCAGCCCCAGCATTTT. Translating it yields CAISDKGQGDNQPQHF.